Following are 10 T cell receptor beta chains from one sample sequenced in a study of T cell repertoires in cytomegalovirus infection. MiXCR, run by TCRdb on the reads, gives a single entry per CDR3 protein. The sample consists of fewer than 350,000 distinct CDR3 sequences, roughly 28% of them appearing once. Their antigens remain unidentified. The sample consisted of cultured PBMCs, taken from culture after CMV antigen stimulation. Receptor source: a human donor in good health (CMV status not recorded). Some clones in this sample may be carry-over from other donors' samples.

The chain employs TRBV20-1 and TRBJ1-5; 9 positions match TRBD1. CDR3 size: 18 residues. Trimming cost V 6 bases and J 1 base; bases outside gene matches: 16. CDR1 is DFQATT, CDR2 SNEGSKA, per germline (reference sequence). Here the CDR3 reads CSAARDRVTLKSNQPQHF. CDR3 DNA sequence: TGCAGTGCCGCCCGGGACAGGGTAACCCTTAAGAGCAATCAGCCCCAGCATTTT.

The genes are TRBV20-1 and TRBJ1-4; 11 bases line up with TRBD1. J was trimmed by 6 bases and V by 7 bases; bases with no gene match: 4. The CDR3 totals 13 residues. Germline V gives CDR1 DFQATT, CDR2 SNEGSKA (reference sequence). The CDR3 DNA follows: TGCAGTGTTGGGGGACAGGGGGATGAAAAACTGTTTTTT. This translates into CSVGGQGDEKLFF.

This clonotype has a count of ten or more. The chain is built from TRBV6-6 and TRBJ2-3; D might be TRBD1 (6 bases). The germline gives CDR1 MNHNY, CDR2 SVGAGI (reference sequence). Trimming took off 2 bases at V and 1 base at J, with 10 bases between the two ends. The CDR3 covers 15 residues. CDR3 amino acids: CASSYISGGTDTQYF. The DNA for the CDR3 is TGTGCCAGCAGTTACATATCAGGGGGCACAGATACGCAGTATTTT.

The V gene is TRBV2, the J gene TRBJ2-5, with 11 bases that match TRBD1. J gave up 4 bases and V 6 bases, and 4 bases lay outside the gene matches. Germline V CDR1 and CDR2: SNHLY, FYNNEI. This CDR3 is 14 amino acids long. The chain's CDR3 is CASRRTGGIETQYF. The CDR3 DNA is TGTGCCAGCAGGAGGACAGGGGGCATAGAGACCCAGTACTTC. Looking up the rest from reference TRBV2 and TRBJ2-5 gives the full variable domain: EPEVTQTPSHQVTQMGQEVILRCVPISNHLYFYWYRQILGQKVEFLVSFYNNEISEKSEIFDDQFSVERPDGSNFTLKIRSTKLEDSAMYFCASRRTGGIETQYFGPGTRLLVL.

This clonotype was counted between two and nine times. The chain has TRBV10-3 and TRBJ2-5; possible D gene TRBD2, 5 bases. Germline V lookup: CDR1 ENHRY, CDR2 SYGVKD. This CDR3 has 14 residues. Trimming removed 10 bases from V and 5 bases from J, with 20 bases in between. The CDR3 DNA reads as TGTGCCAACTGGGCGGGCGGCGCTTGGGAGACCCAGTACTTC. Translating it yields CANWAGGAWETQYF.

V and J are TRBV25-1 and TRBJ2-1, with 7 bases that match TRBD2. Trimming took 3 bases from V and 10 from J; bases not matched to a gene: 12. Germline V gene data show CDR1 as MGHDK and CDR2 as SYGVNS. The CDR3 loop spans 15 amino acids. CDR3 sequence: CASSEGGRGTREQFF. The DNA of the CDR3 is TGTGCCAGCAGTGAGGGGGGGAGGGGTACTAGGGAGCAGTTCTTC.

This clonotype was counted only a few times. The V gene is TRBV7-9, the J gene TRBJ2-7; D ambiguous. Germline V CDR1 and CDR2: SEHNR, FQNEAQ (reference sequence). The CDR3 is made up of 14 amino acids. The CDR3 here is CDLLVAANSYEQYF. DNA of the CDR3: TGTGACCTCTTAGTGGCAGCTAATTCCTACGAGCAGTACTTC.

This clonotype was seen a handful of times. The gene calls are TRBV25-1 and TRBJ1-3, with D possibly TRBD1 on 6 matching bases. Between the trimmed V and J ends, which lost 6 bases and 0 bases, there was a span of 12 bases. The CDR3 spans 15 residues. Per the germline V gene, CDR1 is MGHDK and CDR2 is SYGVNS. Here the CDR3 reads CASREQGISGNTIYF. The CDR3, as DNA: TGTGCCAGCAGGGAACAGGGCATCTCTGGAAACACCATATATTTT.

This clonotype has more than one count but fewer than ten. The rearrangement uses TRBV12-3 or TRBV12-4 and TRBJ2-1, with a possible D match to TRBD2 (6 bases). This CDR3 contains 14 residues. The ends were cut back, 4 bases at V and 4 bases at J, with 11 bases in the middle. CDR3 amino acids: CASSWASEYNEQFF. The CDR3 DNA reads TGTGCCAGCAGTTGGGCTAGCGAGTACAATGAGCAGTTCTTC.

This clonotype has at least ten counts. The rearrangement uses TRBV6-1 and TRBJ2-3, with D perhaps matching TRBD2 (5 bases). Germline-derived CDR1 and CDR2 are MNHNS and SASEGT. The CDR3 runs 13 residues. The V end was cut by 8 bases, the J end by 3 bases, with 12 bases between. The CDR3 region is CASVGWETDTQYF. In DNA, the CDR3 is TGTGCCAGCGTTGGGTGGGAGACAGATACGCAGTATTTT.